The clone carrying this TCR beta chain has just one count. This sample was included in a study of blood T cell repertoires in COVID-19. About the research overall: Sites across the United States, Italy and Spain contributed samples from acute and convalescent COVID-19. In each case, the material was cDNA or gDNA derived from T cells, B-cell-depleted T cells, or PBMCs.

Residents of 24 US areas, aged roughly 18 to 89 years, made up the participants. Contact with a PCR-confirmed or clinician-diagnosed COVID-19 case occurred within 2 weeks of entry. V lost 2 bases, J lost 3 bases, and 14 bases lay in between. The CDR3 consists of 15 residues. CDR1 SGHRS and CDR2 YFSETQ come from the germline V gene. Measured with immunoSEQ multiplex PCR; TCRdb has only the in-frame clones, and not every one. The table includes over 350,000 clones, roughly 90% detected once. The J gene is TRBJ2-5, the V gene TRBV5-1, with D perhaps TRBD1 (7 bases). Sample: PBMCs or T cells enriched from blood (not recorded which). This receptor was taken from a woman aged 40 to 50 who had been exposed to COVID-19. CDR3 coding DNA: TGCGCCAGCAGCTTTGGAGGGGGCAGGGAAGAGACCCAGTACTTC. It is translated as CASSFGGGREETQYF.